This is a list of T cell receptor beta chains from one sample in a study of T cells after yellow fever vaccination. TCRdb reprocessed the 5' RACE reads via MiXCR and lists one record per CDR3 protein. The table records about 96,000 distinct CDR3 sequences, roughly 10% of them present only once. This specimen consisted of CD8+ T cells not binding an NS4B(214-222) dextramer, sorted from PBMCs, obtained less than 18 days after the first yellow fever vaccination. These receptor sequences come from a young man who received the YFV17D yellow fever vaccine. CDR3s include the opening cysteine and the closing phenylalanine or tryptophan. A D gene is named only where the DNA matches it firmly. Clone sizes are given selectively: once, few, many, or a class where the clone is expanded.

j_call,clone_size,v_call,d_call,cdr3_length,cdr3_nt,cdr3_aa
TRBJ2-7,.,TRBV29-1,.,13,TGCAGCGTTGAGTCCCTGGGGGAATACGAGCAGTACTTC,CSVESLGEYEQYF
TRBJ1-5,few,TRBV7-6,.,16,TGTGCCAGCAGCCCAACCGGCAGGGCGGGGGGTCAGCCCCAGCATTTT,CASSPTGRAGGQPQHF
TRBJ2-7,few,TRBV20-1,.,12,TGCAGTGCTAGACTCCGCTCCTACGAGCAGTACTTC,CSARLRSYEQYF
TRBJ2-7,few,TRBV11-2,.,18,TGTGCCAGCACCAACGCCGGGCAGGGGGGATTAGGTTTCTACGAGCAGTACTTC,CASTNAGQGGLGFYEQYF
TRBJ1-5,.,TRBV2,.,14,TGTGCCAGCAGTGGAGGGGGAATTAATCAGCCCCAGCATTTT,CASSGGGINQPQHF
TRBJ1-5,.,TRBV7-2,.,13,TGTGCCAGCAGCTTACAGGGGCGTCAGCCCCAGCATTTT,CASSLQGRQPQHF
TRBJ1-2,.,TRBV5-1,TRBD1,16,TGCGCCAGCAGCTTGCGGTTAACAGGGGGCGACTATGGCTACACCTTC,CASSLRLTGGDYGYTF
TRBJ2-5,few,TRBV20-1,.,16,TGCAGTGCTAGAGAGACCCTGGGACCGCTGCAAGAGACCCAGTACTTC,CSARETLGPLQETQYF
TRBJ2-7,.,TRBV6-5,TRBD2,14,TGTGCCAGCAGTTATGGTAGCGGGGGTGGGGAGCAGTACTTC,CASSYGSGGGEQYF
TRBJ2-7,few,TRBV6-1,TRBD1,14,TGTGCCAGCAGTGGACGACAGGGGGCGGGCGAGCAGTACTTC,CASSGRQGAGEQYF
TRBJ1-5,few,TRBV12-3/TRBV12-4,.,14,TGTGCCAGCAGTTTTGGGGGTAGGAATCAGCCCCAGCATTTT,CASSFGGRNQPQHF
TRBJ2-2,many,TRBV4-1,.,17,TGCGCCAGCAGCCAAGATAGGCCGGGTTGGAACACCGGGGAGCTGTTTTTT,CASSQDRPGWNTGELFF
TRBJ2-7,few,TRBV11-2,TRBD1,15,TGTGCCAGCAGCTTTGGCCCACAGGGGGTCTACGAGCAGTACTTC,CASSFGPQGVYEQYF
TRBJ1-1,few,TRBV15,.,15,TGTGCCACCAGCAGAGTGGCCCGTACGAACACTGAAGCTTTCTTT,CATSRVARTNTEAFF
TRBJ2-7,many,TRBV6-5,.,13,TGTGCCAGCAGTTACTCGAGTAGTTACGAGCAGTACTTC,CASSYSSSYEQYF
TRBJ2-3,few,TRBV4-3,.,16,TGCGCCAGCAGCCAAACCGAGGGGAGGGGGACAGATACGCAGTATTTT,CASSQTEGRGTDTQYF
TRBJ2-7,.,TRBV7-9,TRBD1,13,TGTGCCAGCATAGGCAGGGGGATCTACGAGCAGTACTTC,CASIGRGIYEQYF
TRBJ2-2,few,TRBV12-3/TRBV12-4,.,12,TGTGCCCTGGGAAAGGGGACCGGGGAGCTGTTTTTT,CALGKGTGELFF
TRBJ2-1,many,TRBV29-1,TRBD2,14,TGCAGCGTGGCTAGCGGTCATACCTACAATGAGCAGTTCTTC,CSVASGHTYNEQFF
TRBJ2-6,few,TRBV11-2,.,14,TGTGCCAGCAGCCTAAACGAGGGGCCGGGCGTCCTGACTTTC,CASSLNEGPGVLTF
TRBJ2-3,many,TRBV10-3,TRBD2,17,TGTGCCATCAGGAGGATAGCGGGCGGGGGGTCACCAGATACGCAGTATTTT,CAIRRIAGGGSPDTQYF
TRBJ2-7,many,TRBV20-1,.,11,TGCAGTGCTAGCAAGGGAGGCGAGCAGTACTTC,CSASKGGEQYF
TRBJ2-7,.,TRBV6-2/TRBV6-3,.,14,TGTGCCAGCAGTTACCTGGACGGGGTCTACGAGCAGTACTTC,CASSYLDGVYEQYF
TRBJ1-2,once,TRBV5-1,TRBD1,15,TGCGCCAGCAGCTTTAATGAGGGGGCGAACTATGGCTACACCTTC,CASSFNEGANYGYTF
TRBJ2-3,many,TRBV12-3/TRBV12-4,.,14,TGTGCCAGCAGTTTAGCGCAGAGGGCAGATACGCAGTATTTT,CASSLAQRADTQYF
TRBJ1-1,.,TRBV4-2,.,16,TGTGCCAGCAGCCAAGACTACGGGCAGGGGAACACTGAAGCTTTCTTT,CASSQDYGQGNTEAFF
TRBJ2-3,many,TRBV15,.,20,TGTGCCACCAGCAGAGATTTCCCGTCTAGGGGGACTCGTGGCACAGATACGCAGTATTTT,CATSRDFPSRGTRGTDTQYF
TRBJ2-2,few,TRBV27,.,14,TGTGCCAGCAGTTTCGGGACAAACACCGGGGAGCTGTTTTTT,CASSFGTNTGELFF
TRBJ2-7,few,TRBV12-3/TRBV12-4,TRBD2,13,TGTGCCAGCAGGGTAGCGGGGGGGGAGGAGCAGTACTTC,CASRVAGGEEQYF
TRBJ1-4,few,TRBV27,.,15,TGTGCCAGCAGTTCCTTTTCCCGCGGGGGTGAAAAACTGTTTTTT,CASSSFSRGGEKLFF
TRBJ2-1,few,TRBV21-1,.,12,TGTGCCAGCAGCAAATTGGGGAAATTGGAGTTCTTC,CASSKLGKLEFF
TRBJ1-1,many,TRBV5-1,TRBD1,15,TGCGCCAGCAGCCGGAGAGGACAGGGCGCCGCTGAAGCTTTCTTT,CASSRRGQGAAEAFF
TRBJ1-1,.,TRBV5-4,.,13,TGTGCCAGCAGCTTTGACACTCAGACTGAAGCTTTCTTT,CASSFDTQTEAFF
TRBJ2-3,many,TRBV12-3/TRBV12-4,.,15,TGTGCCAGCAGTGATGGACAGACGTACACAGATACGCAGTATTTT,CASSDGQTYTDTQYF
TRBJ1-2,many,TRBV12-3/TRBV12-4,TRBD1,14,TGTGCCAGCAGTCAGACAAGACAGGGCTATGGCTACACCTTC,CASSQTRQGYGYTF
TRBJ1-1,few,TRBV5-5,.,14,TGTGCCAGCAGCTTGTGGGGGCAAAACACTGAAGCTTTCTTT,CASSLWGQNTEAFF
TRBJ2-4,few,TRBV4-3,TRBD1,15,TGCGCCAGCAGCCAAGGACGCGACAGGGTGAACATTCAGTACTTC,CASSQGRDRVNIQYF
TRBJ1-1,few,TRBV12-3/TRBV12-4,.,14,TGTGCCAGCAATCGGGGGGCCCTGAACACTGAAGCTTTCTTT,CASNRGALNTEAFF
TRBJ2-5,.,TRBV2,TRBD2,17,TGTGCCACCCTGCGTGGGAATAGCGGGGGGGTAAGAGATACCCAGTACTTC,CATLRGNSGGVRDTQYF
TRBJ1-5,.,TRBV12-3/TRBV12-4,.,15,TGTGCCAGCAGTTTTTCTGCGGGGAGCAATCAGCCCCAGCATTTT,CASSFSAGSNQPQHF
TRBJ2-1,.,TRBV28,.,16,TGTGCCAGCAGTTCGCGATGGCGGACCACCTACAATGAGCAGTTCTTC,CASSSRWRTTYNEQFF
TRBJ2-7,.,TRBV9,.,16,TGTGCCAGCAGCGTAGTTGGGTCGACAGTTCCCTACGAGCAGTACTTC,CASSVVGSTVPYEQYF
TRBJ1-2,many,TRBV9,.,14,TGTGCCAGCAGCGTAGGCCAGCTAACCTATGGCTACACCTTC,CASSVGQLTYGYTF
TRBJ1-5,.,TRBV27,.,13,TGTGCCAGCAGCCCGGCGGGAGATCAGCCCCAGCATTTT,CASSPAGDQPQHF
TRBJ1-1,.,TRBV6-1,.,13,TGTGCCAGCAGTCCATCTTTTGGGGCTGAAGCTTTCTTT,CASSPSFGAEAFF
TRBJ2-2,.,TRBV7-6,.,15,TGTGCCAGCGGCGGGCAAGGGAAGAACACCGGGGAGCTGTTTTTT,CASGGQGKNTGELFF
TRBJ1-1,.,TRBV7-9,.,13,TGTGCCAGCAGCCCCCCGCCGGTGGAAGAAGCTTTCTTT,CASSPPPVEEAFF
TRBJ2-2,many,TRBV7-2,.,15,TGTGCCAGCAGCTCTCTCCCAGGAACCGCCGGGGAGCTGTTTTTT,CASSSLPGTAGELFF
TRBJ2-7,.,TRBV7-9,.,12,TGTGCCACCATCGCAGACGGCTACGAGCAGTACTTC,CATIADGYEQYF
TRBJ2-3,few,TRBV7-2,.,15,TGTGCCAGCGGATACGGGGTGGGGAGCACAGATACGCAGTATTTT,CASGYGVGSTDTQYF
TRBJ2-1,.,TRBV10-3,.,14,TGTGCCACCGCGAACCCACCCCGGGAACATGAGCAGTTCTTC,CATANPPREHEQFF
TRBJ1-3,many,TRBV7-8,.,16,TGTGCCAGCAGCTTCGTCACGTTGGACGCGGGAAACACCATATATTTT,CASSFVTLDAGNTIYF
TRBJ1-2,.,TRBV15,.,15,TGTGCCACCAGCAGAGATGACGTCAGGGACGTCGGCTACACCTTC,CATSRDDVRDVGYTF
TRBJ2-5,few,TRBV3-1,TRBD2,15,TGTGCCAGCAGCCACTATCGGGGGGGCAGGGAGACCCAGTACTTC,CASSHYRGGRETQYF
TRBJ2-3,few,TRBV7-2,TRBD1,14,TGTGCCAGCAGCCAAGGACAGGGGGCAGATACGCAGTATTTT,CASSQGQGADTQYF
TRBJ1-1,.,TRBV4-1,.,15,TGCGCCAGCAGCCCTACTAGTCCGATGAACACTGAAGCTTTCTTT,CASSPTSPMNTEAFF
TRBJ2-1,few,TRBV7-9,TRBD2,17,TGTGCCAGCAGCGCGGCAGCAGACACTAGCGAAGCATGCGAGCAGTTCTTC,CASSAAADTSEACEQFF
TRBJ2-7,.,TRBV5-1,.,13,TGCGCCAGCAGCTTACTGGGGAATCTCGAGCAGTACTTC,CASSLLGNLEQYF
TRBJ1-5,few,TRBV5-4,.,14,TGTGCCAGCAGCTTGAAAGGGCAGGGCCAGCCCCAGCATTTT,CASSLKGQGQPQHF